The entry below describes one TCR beta chain. Its matching antigen is unknown. This sample is drawn from a study of T cell repertoires in cytomegalovirus infection. Study information: HLA-B-restricted CMV epitopes that are well studied were used alongside recently identified HLA-C-restricted ones.

Between the trimmed V and J ends, which lost 3 bases and 8 bases, there was a span of 14 bases. The CDR3 loop spans 14 amino acids. Germline CDR1 reads DFQATT; CDR2 reads SNEGSKA (reference sequence). Each CDR3 protein gets one entry after TCRdb re-called the reads with MiXCR. Of some 700,000 distinct CDR3 sequences listed, approximately 33% are singletons. Study results and caveats: Totalled public TCR beta family frequency picked out people who carried CMV plus the relevant HLA.

J is TRBJ1-6 and V is TRBV20-1; no clear D gene. The receptor was isolated from a human donor in good health (CMV status not recorded). Some clones in this sample may be carry-over from other donors' samples. The input for sequencing was cultured PBMCs, taken from culture after CMV antigen stimulation. The CDR3 sequence: CSASPGQSDSPLHF. In nucleotides, the CDR3 is TGCAGTGCTAGTCCCGGGCAGTCCGATTCACCCCTCCACTTT.